This passage covers 15 T cell receptor beta chains from one sample sequenced in a study of T cell responses to AZD1222 COVID-19 vaccine. Assay used: immunoSEQ multiplex PCR; TCRdb lists only in-frame clones, some missing. This table has 130,000 to 150,000 clones, just over 90% appearing once. The specimen comprised peripheral blood, sampled on day 0 of AZD1222 vaccination. The receptors shown here come from an adult in good health.

The rearrangement uses TRBV9 and TRBJ2-1, with 8 bases fitting TRBD2. V was pared by 0 bases and J by 7 bases, with 9 bases of the junction left unmatched. The CDR3 covers 16 residues. Germline loops: CDR1 SGDLS, CDR2 YYNGEE. The CDR3 is CASSVGPAAGDNEQFF. Here the CDR3 DNA reads TGTGCCAGCAGCGTAGGTCCGGCAGCGGGGGATAATGAGCAGTTCTTC.

The chain links TRBV27 to TRBJ1-6; the D gene is possibly TRBD1 (6 bases). CDR3 size: 13 residues. Trimming removed 3 bases from V and 9 bases from J, with 9 bases in between. Germline assignment: CDR1 MNHEY and CDR2 SMNVEV (reference sequence). CDR3 in amino acids: CASSFTGISPLHF. In DNA, the CDR3 is TGTGCCAGCAGTTTCACAGGGATTTCACCCCTCCACTTT.

This clone was counted once. The chain recombines TRBV9 with TRBJ1-1; the match to TRBD1 covers 8 bases. The V gene end was trimmed by 3 bases and the J gene end by 1 base; junction bases not matched to a gene: 5. The CDR3 covers 15 residues. Germline loops: CDR1 SGDLS, CDR2 YYNGEE. The CDR3 coding sequence is TGTGCCAGCAGCGACATCGGGACAGGGAACACTGAAGCTTTCTTT. Amino acid sequence: CASSDIGTGNTEAFF.

This chain joins TRBV28 and TRBJ1-2, with D possibly matching TRBD1 (5 bases). The CDR3 is made up of 14 amino acids. Germline loops: CDR1 MDHEN, CDR2 SYDVKM. V lost 5 bases to trimming and J lost 4 bases, with 14 bases between them. CDR3: CASSPPHRSYGYTF. The DNA for the CDR3 is TGTGCCAGCAGTCCCCCCCACAGGAGCTATGGCTACACCTTC.

The chain couples TRBV6-2 or TRBV6-3 to TRBJ1-5; 8 bases map to TRBD1. Germline CDR1 and CDR2: MNHEY and SVGEGT. This CDR3 comprises 18 residues. V was clipped by 2 bases and J by 8 bases; unmatched bases: 17. The CDR3 bases are TGTGCCAGCAGTTACGGTCCACTCGCAGGGGGCGAGAAAGAGCCCCAGCATTTT. Its translation: CASSYGPLAGGEKEPQHF.

The rearrangement uses TRBV23-1 and TRBJ1-2, with D perhaps TRBD1 (5 bases). TRBV23-1 is labeled an ORF, and its function is uncertain. The CDR3 runs to 14 residues. Trimming left V 8 bases short and J 8 bases short, with 21 bases between. CDR3 protein: CASSTTRQGGGYTF. The CDR3 nucleotides read TGCGCCAGCTCCACAACCAGGCAGGGAGGGGGCTACACCTTC.

V and J are TRBV19 and TRBJ1-6; 9 bases map to TRBD1. The CDR3 sequence is 16 residues long. V gave up 5 bases and J gave up 4 bases; unmatched junction bases: 6. CDR1 is LNHDA and CDR2 is SQIVND in the germline V gene (reference sequence). CDR3 loop: CASSAPGQGYNSPLHF. CDR3 in DNA: TGTGCCAGTAGTGCCCCGGGACAGGGTTATAATTCACCCCTCCACTTT.

CDR3 in amino acids: CASSFGVAGGYYNEQFF. The CDR3 DNA follows: TGTGCCAGCAGCTTTGGGGTAGCGGGAGGTTACTACAATGAGCAGTTCTTC. This chain links TRBV7-6 with TRBJ2-1, with 10 bases lining up with TRBD2. Per the germline V gene, CDR1 is SGHVS and CDR2 is FNYEAQ. CDR3 length: 17 residues. The J segment lost 3 bases and the V segment lost 3 bases, leaving 8 bases of the junction unmatched.

The V call is TRBV6-5, the J call TRBJ1-1; the D gene is possibly TRBD1 (6 bases). The V end was cut by 2 bases, the J end by 7 bases, with 11 bases between. Per germline, CDR1 MNHEY and CDR2 SVGAGI. The CDR3 loop spans 13 amino acids. The CDR3 nucleotides read TGTGCCAGCAGTTACGGGGGCCCGGGTGAAGCTTTCTTT. Translation: CASSYGGPGEAFF.

The genes are TRBV4-1 and TRBJ2-7, with a weak D call TRBD1 (5 bases). Trimming cost V 4 bases and J 4 bases, with 14 bases left between them. There are 14 residues in the CDR3. From germline, CDR1 is MGHRA and CDR2 YSYEKL. The CDR3 loop reads CASSPSRTLYEQYF. The CDR3 DNA is TGCGCCAGCAGCCCTTCCCGGACACTGTACGAGCAGTACTTC.

This chain connects TRBV5-4 to TRBJ2-7; D might be TRBD2 (6 bases). The CDR3 totals 15 residues. Trimming cost V 4 bases and J 0 bases, with 14 bases left between them. Germline CDR1 and CDR2: SGHNT and YYREEE (reference sequence). CDR3 DNA sequence: TGTGCCAGCAGCCCTCCACCGGGGGTCTCCTACGAGCAGTACTTC. Its protein is CASSPPPGVSYEQYF.

This chain connects TRBV12-3 or TRBV12-4 to TRBJ1-5, with unresolved D. CDR3 length equals 12 residues. Trimming stripped 5 bases from V and 6 bases from J, with 8 bases between. CDR3 coding DNA: TGTGCCAGCAGTACTTACACTCAGCCCCAGCATTTT. Translating it yields CASSTYTQPQHF.

The rearrangement links TRBV19 to TRBJ1-1; D might be TRBD1 (5 bases). The CDR3 contains 19 residues. In germline, CDR1 is LNHDA, CDR2 SQIVND (reference sequence). V was pared by 1 base and J by 0 bases, with 21 bases between. Here the CDR3 reads CASSIGAPGREYMNTEAFF. In DNA form, the CDR3 reads TGTGCCAGTAGTATAGGGGCACCGGGACGGGAATATATGAACACTGAAGCTTTCTTT.

The J gene is TRBJ2-3, the V gene TRBV12-5; no clear D. The CDR3 loop spans 11 amino acids. The V and J ends lost 1 base and 5 bases respectively, with 1 base between them. Germline V gene lookup returns CDR1 LGHNT and CDR2 FRNRAP. DNA of the CDR3: TGTGCTAGTGGTTTGGGAGATACGCAGTATTTT. This sequence encodes CASGLGDTQYF.

The V and J genes are TRBV7-8 and TRBJ2-5; D is unclear. CDR1 SGHVS and CDR2 FQNEAQ come from the germline V gene. CDR3 size: 14 residues. Trimming took off 5 bases at V and 3 bases at J, with 13 bases between the two ends. Here the CDR3 DNA reads TGTGCCAGCAGCCGAGTAGGGCGCGAAGAGACCCAGTACTTC. It specifies CASSRVGREETQYF.